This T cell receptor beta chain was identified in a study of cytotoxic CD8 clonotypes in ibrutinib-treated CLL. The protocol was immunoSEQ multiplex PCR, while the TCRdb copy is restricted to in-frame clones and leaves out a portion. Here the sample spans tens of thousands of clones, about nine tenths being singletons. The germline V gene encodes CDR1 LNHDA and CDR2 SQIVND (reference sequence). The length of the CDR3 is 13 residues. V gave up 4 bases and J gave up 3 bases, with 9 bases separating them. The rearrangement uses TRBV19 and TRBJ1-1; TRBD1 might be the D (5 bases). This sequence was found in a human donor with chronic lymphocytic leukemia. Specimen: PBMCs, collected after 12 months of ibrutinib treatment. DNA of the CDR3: TGTGCCAGTAGTACAGGGTATTACACTGAAGCTTTCTTT. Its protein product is CASSTGYYTEAFF.